The 14 T cell receptor beta chains below come from one sample, sequenced in a study of blood T cell repertoires in COVID-19 (dated by TCRdb to 2020 to 2022). The library was obtained by the immunoSEQ multiplex PCR assay. Not all clones reach the TCRdb copy of this immuneACCESS table, which keeps in-frame sequences only. Checked studies attribute under half of the gap to unresolved V genes and leave the rest unexplained. This sample gives around 310,000 clones in total; approximately 89% of them show up just once. The ten largest clones add up to about 8.4% of the sample. Input material: PBMCs or T cells enriched from blood (not recorded which). The receptor source for this set is a woman between 25 and 40 years old who had recovered from COVID-19.

The chain has TRBV3-1 (or the pseudogene TRBV3-2) and TRBJ2-1, with D perhaps TRBD2 (6 bases). With 4 bases removed from V and 0 bases from J, the gap between germline ends came to 13 bases. Germline assignment: CDR1 LGHDT and CDR2 YNNKEL (reference sequence). The CDR3 covers 16 residues. CDR3 sequence (DNA): TGTGCCAGCAGCCTTGGGACTCGGATCTCCTACAATGAGCAGTTCTTC. This translates into CASSLGTRISYNEQFF.

J is TRBJ1-2 and V is TRBV19, with D perhaps TRBD1 (5 bases). This CDR3 spans 15 amino acids. CDR1 LNHDA and CDR2 SQIVND come from the germline V gene (reference sequence). V was clipped by 8 bases and J by 4 bases, with 20 bases between them. CDR3 bases: TGTGCCAGTCAACAAGGACACGCCATATCCTATGGCTACACCTTC. Its protein product is CASQQGHAISYGYTF.

The J gene is TRBJ2-1, the V gene TRBV6-5; 10 nucleotides agree with TRBD2. V was pared by 2 bases and J by 10 bases, with 5 bases of the junction left unmatched. Germline CDR1 MNHEY, CDR2 SVGAGI. The CDR3 length is 14 residues. The CDR3 region is CASSYQREGHEQFF. Here the CDR3 DNA reads TGTGCCAGCAGTTACCAGCGGGAGGGCCACGAGCAGTTCTTC.

The rearrangement links TRBV15 to TRBJ1-5; 10 positions agree with TRBD1. The V and J ends lost 3 bases and 4 bases, in that order; junction bases with no gene match: 9. Germline CDR1 LNHNV, CDR2 YYDKDF (reference sequence). The length of the CDR3 is 17 residues. In DNA, the CDR3 is TGTGCCACCAGCAGGAGGGGGGACAGGGGTCCTAATCAGCCCCAGCATTTT. Translation: CATSRRGDRGPNQPQHF.

The chain recombines TRBV28 with TRBJ2-7; 8 bases are a match to TRBD2. Germline V gene lookup returns CDR1 MDHEN and CDR2 SYDVKM. CDR3 length: 16 residues. The J segment lost 0 bases and the V segment lost 3 bases, leaving 7 bases of the junction unmatched. CDR3 region: CASSFGIAGNSYEQYF. CDR3 bases: TGTGCCAGCAGTTTTGGGATAGCGGGGAACTCCTACGAGCAGTACTTC. Looking up the rest from reference TRBV28 and TRBJ2-7 gives the full variable domain: DVKVTQSSRYLVKRTGEKVFLECVQDMDHENMFWYRQDPGLGLRLIYFSYDVKMKEKGDIPEGYSVSREKKERFSLILESASTNQTSMYLCASSFGIAGNSYEQYFGPGTRLTVT.

The chain employs TRBV3-1 (or the pseudogene TRBV3-2) and TRBJ1-3; the match to TRBD1 covers 9 bases. There are 15 residues in the CDR3. The germline CDR1 and CDR2 sequences are LGHDT and YNNKEL (reference sequence). Trimming at V came to 4 bases and at J to 4 bases, leaving 5 bases not matched to a gene. This CDR3 is CASSLGTGRGNTIYF. The CDR3 coding sequence is TGTGCCAGCAGCCTGGGGACAGGGAGGGGAAACACCATATATTTT.

This rearrangement joins TRBV18 to TRBJ1-4; tentative D call: TRBD1 (5 bases). The CDR3 runs to 16 residues. The germline V and J ends were trimmed by 3 bases and 2 bases, with 13 bases remaining between them. CDR1 is KGHSH, CDR2 LQKENI, per germline. CDR3: CASSPSDRATNEKLFF. The CDR3 nucleotides read TGTGCCAGCTCACCTTCAGACAGAGCCACTAATGAAAAACTGTTTTTT.

The chain employs TRBV7-2 and TRBJ2-7; perhaps TRBD1 as D (5 bases). The CDR3 extends over 13 amino acids. Trimming left V 3 bases short and J 3 bases short, with 9 bases between. Per the germline V gene, CDR1 is SGHTA and CDR2 is FQGNSA. CDR3 region: CASSFGADYEQYF. The CDR3 region has the DNA TGTGCCAGCAGCTTTGGGGCCGACTACGAGCAGTACTTC.

This chain joins TRBV4-1 and TRBJ2-7, with 7 nucleotides matching TRBD2. The germline gives CDR1 MGHRA, CDR2 YSYEKL. The CDR3 sequence is 21 residues long. V was pared by 1 base and J by 2 bases, with 23 bases of the junction left unmatched. The CDR3 protein is CASSQGYVGGSWNVGTYEQYF. The CDR3 region has the DNA TGCGCCAGCAGCCAAGGTTATGTGGGCGGGAGTTGGAACGTGGGGACCTACGAGCAGTACTTC.

This CDR3 reads CASSFGSTNTEAFF. The CDR3 DNA is TGTGCCAGCAGTTTCGGGTCCACGAACACTGAAGCTTTCTTT. The chain uses TRBV27 and TRBJ1-1; D unresolved. This CDR3 spans 14 amino acids. Per the germline V gene, CDR1 is MNHEY and CDR2 is SMNVEV (reference sequence). Trimming pared 3 bases from V and 1 base from J, leaving 9 bases between.

The chain couples TRBV5-1 to TRBJ2-5; 7 positions agree with TRBD1. The V segment lost 0 bases and the J segment 2 bases; nucleotides outside the gene matches: 7. This CDR3 has 16 residues. From germline, CDR1 is SGHRS and CDR2 YFSETQ. CDR3 nucleotide sequence: TGCGCCAGCAGCTTGGCCACTCAACAGGGGCAAGAGACCCAGTACTTC. Protein: CASSLATQQGQETQYF.

The chain joins TRBV5-1 to TRBJ1-2; 8 positions agree with TRBD1. CDR1 and CDR2 (germline): SGHRS, YFSETQ. The J segment lost 6 bases and the V segment lost 4 bases, leaving 14 bases of the junction unmatched. This CDR3 contains 16 residues. The CDR3 sequence: CASSPNPGQGLDGYTF. Here the CDR3 DNA reads TGCGCCAGCAGCCCAAATCCCGGACAGGGTTTGGATGGCTACACCTTC.

The chain employs TRBV30 and TRBJ1-1; no clear D gene. The CDR3 totals 11 residues. Germline V gene lookup returns CDR1 GTSNPN and CDR2 SVGIG (reference sequence). The germline V and J ends were trimmed by 3 bases and 6 bases, with 8 bases remaining between them. CDR3 sequence (DNA): TGTGCCTGGAGCATGGGCTCTGAAGCTTTCTTT. This encodes CAWSMGSEAFF.

The rearrangement uses TRBV24-1 and TRBJ1-2; D possibly corresponds to TRBD1 (6 bases). The CDR3 has 14 amino acids. CDR1 KGHDR and CDR2 SFDVKD come from the germline V gene. V lost 10 bases, J lost 6 bases, and 20 bases lay in between. In DNA, the CDR3 is TGTGCCACGTCAATTGGTACAGGGTTCGATGGCTACACCTTC. This encodes CATSIGTGFDGYTF.